What follows are 25 T cell receptor beta chains derived from one specimen sequenced in a study of T-cell memory formation after mild COVID-19. TCRdb reprocessed the 5' RACE reads via MiXCR and lists one record per CDR3 protein. The table lists fewer than 400,000 distinct CDR3 sequences, 10% to 15% of them singletons. Sequenced: PBMCs or a T cell subset sorted from them (not recorded which). The source is a man aged 18 to 35 who had mild COVID-19 (a few samples of this study predate the infection). Cell type and time point are not known.

This clonotype was counted a few times. V gene TRBV7-2 combines with J gene TRBJ1-4; no clear D. Germline CDR1 is SGHTA and CDR2 is FQGNSA. Trimming stripped 1 base from V and 9 bases from J, with 12 bases between. This CDR3 has 14 amino acids. The chain's CDR3 is CASSLVGGRKKLFF. Here the CDR3 DNA reads TGTGCCAGCAGCTTAGTCGGCGGGAGGAAAAAACTGTTTTTT.

This clonotype was counted only a few times. This sequence joins TRBV20-1 and TRBJ1-6; no definite D call. The germline V gene has CDR1 DFQATT and CDR2 SNEGSKA (reference sequence). This CDR3 spans 14 amino acids. V lost 5 bases and J 8 bases, leaving 16 bases between the germline ends. The CDR3 nucleotides read TGCAGTGCTCAAAAGGGCCAAGAGGATTCACCCCTCCACTTT. This codes for CSAQKGQEDSPLHF.

The table lists this clonotype with a few counts. This sequence joins TRBV5-1 and TRBJ2-5, with D unclear. The germline V and J ends were trimmed by 4 bases and 5 bases, with 15 bases remaining between them. The germline gives CDR1 SGHRS, CDR2 YFSETQ. This CDR3 is built from 14 residues. The CDR3 nucleotides are TGCGCCAGCAGCCCAGATCACTCGTCGGAGACCCAGTACTTC. Amino acids: CASSPDHSSETQYF.

This clonotype showed up many times. This sequence joins TRBV7-3 and TRBJ2-2; D call uncertain. This CDR3 has 13 residues. Trimming left V 2 bases short and J 9 bases short, with 10 bases between. The germline V gene encodes CDR1 SGHTA and CDR2 FQGTGA. CDR3 in amino acids: CASSLGGVRELFF. The CDR3 nucleotides are TGTGCCAGCAGCTTAGGCGGCGTCCGGGAGCTGTTTTTT.

This clonotype was detected a few times. The V call is TRBV7-2, the J call TRBJ1-4, with D hard to call. Germline assignment: CDR1 SGHTA and CDR2 FQGNSA. V shed 3 bases and J shed 6 bases, with 14 bases lying between them. The CDR3 extends over 15 amino acids. The CDR3 spells CASSFMGYGYEKLFF. The CDR3 DNA sequence: TGTGCCAGCAGCTTTATGGGGTACGGATATGAAAAACTGTTTTTT.

The chain employs TRBV3-1 and TRBJ2-7, with D hard to call. V was pared by 2 bases and J by 2 bases, with 4 bases between. The germline V gene has CDR1 LGHDT and CDR2 YNNKEL (reference sequence). This CDR3 comprises 12 residues. CDR3 amino acids: CASSQHTYEQYF. The CDR3 region has the DNA TGTGCCAGCAGCCAACATACCTACGAGCAGTACTTC.

This sequence joins TRBV6-5 and TRBJ2-3; D is undetermined. The germline gives CDR1 MNHEY, CDR2 SVGAGI. Trimming pared 4 bases from V and 6 bases from J, leaving 17 bases between. This CDR3 is 15 amino acids long. CDR3 region: CASSSPSVPEDTQYF. CDR3 bases: TGTGCCAGCAGTTCCCCCTCCGTTCCTGAGGATACGCAGTATTTT.

This clonotype was recorded many times. This chain links TRBV12-3 or TRBV12-4 with TRBJ1-1, with D possibly TRBD1 on 5 matching bases. With 3 bases removed from V and 4 bases from J, the gap between germline ends came to 15 bases. The CDR3 has 15 residues. CDR3 residues: CASSLLGGVGTEAFF. Written as DNA, the CDR3 is TGTGCCAGCAGTTTGTTGGGGGGGGTGGGCACTGAAGCTTTCTTT.

The sample holds a few counts of this clonotype. The rearrangement links TRBV29-1 to TRBJ2-5; 12 bases fit TRBD2. Germline-derived CDR1 and CDR2 are SQVTM and ANQGSEA. V was pared by 4 bases and J by 5 bases, with 11 bases of the junction left unmatched. The CDR3 spans 16 residues. The CDR3 nucleotides are TGCAGCGTTGCAGGACTAGCGGGGACCCCGGGGGAGACCCAGTACTTC. Its protein is CSVAGLAGTPGETQYF.

This clonotype was detected a few times. This chain joins TRBV5-5 and TRBJ1-1, with 8 nucleotides matching TRBD1. This CDR3 contains 13 residues. The trim removed 2 bases at V and 7 bases at J, leaving 4 bases unmatched. Looked up from germline, CDR1 is SGHKS and CDR2 is YYEKEE (reference sequence). The CDR3 DNA reads TGTGCCAGCAGCTTCTTCGACAGGGGTGAAGCTTTCTTT. Its translation is CASSFFDRGEAFF.

The V gene is TRBV6-5, the J gene TRBJ1-6; D ambiguous. CDR1 is MNHEY, CDR2 SVGAGI, per germline. V dropped 0 bases and J dropped 10 bases, with 7 bases sitting between them. The length of the CDR3 is 13 residues. The CDR3 sequence is CASSYSFHSPLHF. The CDR3 nucleotides read TGTGCCAGCAGTTACTCGTTTCACTCACCCCTCCACTTT.

This clonotype was picked up a small number of times. The rearrangement joins TRBV5-1 to TRBJ2-1, with 12 nucleotides matching TRBD2. Per germline, CDR1 SGHRS and CDR2 YFSETQ. CDR3 size: 19 residues. The V segment lost 3 bases and the J segment 5 bases; nucleotides outside the gene matches: 15. The CDR3 loop reads CASSWAGQGWTSGDNEQFF. The CDR3 region has the DNA TGCGCCAGCAGCTGGGCAGGACAGGGGTGGACTAGCGGGGACAATGAGCAGTTCTTC.

This clonotype was found a few times. The chain's CDR3 is CSAMGAKMGTYEQYV. In DNA, the CDR3 is TGCAGTGCTATGGGGGCCAAGATGGGAACCTACGAGCAGTACGTC. The rearrangement uses TRBV20-1 and TRBJ2-7, with D possibly TRBD1 on 6 matching bases. Per the germline V gene, CDR1 is DFQATT and CDR2 is SNEGSKA (reference sequence). The CDR3 extends over 15 amino acids. V was cut by 4 bases and J by 2 bases, with 18 bases left in between.

V and J are TRBV9 and TRBJ2-3; 13 nucleotides agree with TRBD2. The CDR3 extends over 17 amino acids. Germline V gives CDR1 SGDLS, CDR2 YYNGEE. The V segment lost 7 bases and the J segment 0 bases; nucleotides outside the gene matches: 8. The CDR3 region is CASGDGTSGASTDTQYF. Written as DNA, the CDR3 is TGTGCCAGCGGAGATGGGACTAGCGGGGCTAGCACAGATACGCAGTATTTT.

This clonotype has more than one count but fewer than ten. This chain connects TRBV19 to TRBJ2-7; TRBD1 is a possible D gene (6 bases). There are 15 residues in the CDR3. CDR1 is LNHDA and CDR2 is SQIVND in the germline V gene (reference sequence). Trimming shortened V by 5 bases and J by 3 bases, and 17 bases separated the two germline ends. CDR3 residues: CASSFTSGQFYEQYF. CDR3 bases: TGTGCCAGTAGTTTTACCTCCGGACAGTTCTACGAGCAGTACTTC.

This clonotype appeared a few times. J is TRBJ1-5 and V is TRBV10-3; TRBD1 aligns across 8 bases. Per germline, CDR1 ENHRY and CDR2 SYGVKD. The junction had 2 bases not matched to a gene; V was cut back by 9 bases and J by 4 bases. The CDR3 contains 12 residues. Here the CDR3 reads CAIRTGNQPQHF. The CDR3 coding sequence is TGTGCCATTCGGACAGGGAATCAGCCCCAGCATTTT.

The J gene is TRBJ1-3, the V gene TRBV6-1, with no clear D. Germline V gene sequence: CDR1 MNHNS, CDR2 SASEGT. Trimming removed 3 bases from V and 0 bases from J, with 3 bases in between. This CDR3 has 13 residues. The CDR3 DNA is TGTGCCAGCAGTGAGGACTCTGGAAACACCATATATTTT. This gives the protein CASSEDSGNTIYF.

This clonotype was picked up many times. The chain joins TRBV20-1 to TRBJ1-2; a possible D gene is TRBD1 (5 bases). Germline values: CDR1 DFQATT, CDR2 SNEGSKA (reference sequence). Deletions cut 6 bases from V and 1 base from J, with 12 bases between. The CDR3 is 13 amino acids. The CDR3 reads CSASRELNYGYTF. The CDR3 coding sequence is TGCAGTGCCTCCAGGGAACTTAACTATGGCTACACCTTC.

There are a few counts of this clonotype. The V and J genes are TRBV10-3 and TRBJ1-2; D call uncertain. The V end lost 6 bases, the J end lost 4 bases, and 9 bases lay between the germline ends. This CDR3 is 12 amino acids long. Looked up from germline, CDR1 is ENHRY and CDR2 is SYGVKD. In DNA, the CDR3 is TGTGCCATCAGGGCATCCTCCTATGGCTACACCTTC. Its translation is CAIRASSYGYTF.

The chain employs TRBV5-1 and TRBJ2-7, with D possibly being TRBD2 (6 bases). CDR3 length equals 15 residues. The germline V gene has CDR1 SGHRS and CDR2 YFSETQ. V lost 0 bases to trimming and J lost 5 bases, with 15 bases between them. CDR3: CASSLAPGTGDEQYF. The CDR3 bases are TGCGCCAGCAGCTTGGCCCCAGGGACTGGCGACGAGCAGTACTTC.

This clonotype was detected many times. This chain links TRBV5-1 with TRBJ2-1; D possibly uses TRBD1 or TRBD2 (5 bases each). Germline V lookup: CDR1 SGHRS, CDR2 YFSETQ. The CDR3 is 15 residues long. Trimming took 1 base from V and 4 from J, leaving 12 bases between them. The CDR3 bases are TGCGCCAGCAGCTTGACGGGACCCTTTTACAATGAGCAGTTCTTC. The encoded protein is CASSLTGPFYNEQFF.

This clonotype showed up just a few times. This chain links TRBV28 with TRBJ2-2; maybe TRBD1 (5 bases). V lost 7 bases and J 1 base, leaving 13 bases between the germline ends. There are 15 residues in the CDR3. From germline, CDR1 is MDHEN and CDR2 SYDVKM. The chain's CDR3 is CASTSAGLNTGELFF. For the CDR3, the DNA is TGTGCCAGCACCTCCGCAGGGCTGAACACCGGGGAGCTGTTTTTT.

This chain uses TRBV27 with TRBJ1-5, with 8 bases aligning to TRBD1. The CDR3 has 15 amino acids. J lost 1 base, V lost 6 bases, and 5 bases had no gene match. CDR1 and CDR2 (germline): MNHEY, SMNVEV (reference sequence). The CDR3 region has the DNA TGTGCCAGCAGGACAGGGGTTGGAAGCAATCAGCCCCAGCATTTT. Translating it yields CASRTGVGSNQPQHF.

This chain links TRBV5-1 with TRBJ2-3; TRBD2 agrees at 10 bases. The germline V gene has CDR1 SGHRS and CDR2 YFSETQ. The CDR3 totals 15 residues. V lost 7 bases to trimming and J lost 0 bases; unmatched junction nucleotides: 5. CDR3 sequence: CASHASGGSTDTQYF. CDR3 coding DNA: TGCGCCAGCCACGCTAGCGGGGGAAGCACAGATACGCAGTATTTT.

In this sample, this clonotype turned up a few times. J is TRBJ1-4 and V is TRBV6-1; D is possibly TRBD1 (6 bases). V was pared by 6 bases and J by 5 bases, with 13 bases between. The CDR3 loop spans 14 amino acids. In germline, CDR1 is MNHNS, CDR2 SASEGT. The DNA of the CDR3 is TGTGCCAGCAGCCCAGCGGGACAAAATGAAAAACTGTTTTTT. Protein: CASSPAGQNEKLFF.